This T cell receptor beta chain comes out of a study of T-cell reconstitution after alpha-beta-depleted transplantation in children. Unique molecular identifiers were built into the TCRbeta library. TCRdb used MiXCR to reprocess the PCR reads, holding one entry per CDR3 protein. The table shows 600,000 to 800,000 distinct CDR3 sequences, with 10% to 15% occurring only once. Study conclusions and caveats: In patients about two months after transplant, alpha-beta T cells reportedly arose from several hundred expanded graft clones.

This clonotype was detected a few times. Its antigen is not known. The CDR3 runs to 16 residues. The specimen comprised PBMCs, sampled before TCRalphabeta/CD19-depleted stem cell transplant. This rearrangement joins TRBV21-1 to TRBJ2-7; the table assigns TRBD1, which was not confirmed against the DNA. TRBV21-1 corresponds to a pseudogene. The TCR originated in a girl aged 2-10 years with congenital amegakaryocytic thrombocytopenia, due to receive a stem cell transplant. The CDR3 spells CASSIHLERRGYEQYF. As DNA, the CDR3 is TGTGCCAGCAGCATCCACCTGGAAAGAAGGGGCTACGAGCAGTACTTC.